This T cell receptor (beta chain) was sequenced in a study of regulatory T cells in long-lasting Graves disease. V dropped 6 bases and J dropped 6; count of bases not matched to a gene: 8. The CDR3 runs 14 residues. Germline CDR1 is MNHEY and CDR2 is SMNVEV (reference sequence). To make TCR beta libraries, researchers used iRepertoire HTBI primers and Arm-PCR of CDR3 regions. MiXCR, run by TCRdb on the multiplex PCR reads, gives a single entry per CDR3 protein. Of about 470,000 distinct CDR3 sequences listed, under 15% are singletons. The time point is: newly diagnosed GD, antithyroid drugs for less than 3 months. The TCR library was made from RNA extracted from PBMCs. This sample was also put to use in a study of T cells in Graves' hyperthyroidism and ophthalmopathy.

This material consisted of peripheral blood mononuclear cells (PBMCs), taken at new diagnosis, from a patient treated with antithyroid drugs. The V and J genes are TRBV27 and TRBJ1-5; 7 positions agree with TRBD1. The receptor comes from a woman aged 25 to 45 with Graves disease. DNA for the CDR3: TGTGCCAGCAGGGTGACAGGGTATAGTCAGCCCCAGCATTTT. It specifies CASRVTGYSQPQHF.